The entry that follows covers one T cell receptor beta chain sequence. Germline assignment: CDR1 KGHDR and CDR2 SFDVKD. The CDR3 extends over 18 amino acids. Germline trimming cut 3 bases from V and 6 bases from J; bases unmatched to any gene: 13. In the original analysis: Using reference gene primer amplification, nucleated cell counts were estimated. The assay was immunoSEQ multiplex PCR, and TCRdb's table has in-frame clones only and misses some. D and trimming were read from the DNA, whereas the V and J calls and clone size are those reported in that table. The table shows roughly 200,000 clones, with around 84% occurring only once. This entry belongs to a study of blood T cell repertoires in COVID-19. Turning to the study itself: COVID-19 samples collected from the United States, Italy and Spain covered acute and convalescent phases. PBMCs, B-cell-depleted T cells, or T cells were the source of the cDNA or gDNA that made up the material.

This TCR came from a human donor in a cohort sampled during active COVID-19. V gene TRBV24-1 combines with J gene TRBJ2-2; TRBD2 agrees at 9 bases. Source material: peripheral blood. The DNA for the CDR3 is TGTGCCACCAGTGATCCCGTGGGCGGGAGGGGAGAGCCCGGGGAGCTGTTTTTT. The encoded protein is CATSDPVGGRGEPGELFF.